Listed below are T cell receptor beta chains from one sample, sequenced in a study of T-cell memory formation after mild COVID-19. A single record per CDR3 protein comes from TCRdb applying MiXCR to the 5' RACE reads. Of more than 400,000 distinct CDR3 sequences listed, 18% are singletons. The sample was PBMCs or a T cell subset sorted from them (not recorded which). Receptors were obtained from an adult woman who had mild COVID-19 (a few samples of this study predate the infection). Cell type and time point are not known. Each CDR3 is given with its conserved first and last residue. The D gene is left open where the match is weak. Not all rows give a size; the values are once, few, many and, for expanded clones, a class.

clone_size	v_call	d_call	j_call	cdr3_nt	cdr3_aa
-	TRBV5-4	-	TRBJ1-1	TGTGCCAGCAGCTTGGGAAGGGTTGAAGCTTTCTTT	CASSLGRVEAFF
many	TRBV12-3/TRBV12-4	-	TRBJ2-1	TGTGCCAGCAGTTCTGGGGGTGGCGGTGAGCAGTTCTTC	CASSSGGGGEQFF
-	TRBV21-1	-	TRBJ2-7	TGTGCCAGCAGCAAAGCCCAGCACTCCTACGAGCAGTACTTC	CASSKAQHSYEQYF
many	TRBV5-4	TRBD2	TRBJ2-3	TGTGCCAGCAGCTTCCAGCGGGGTTCTAGCACAGATACGCAGTATTTT	CASSFQRGSSTDTQYF
-	TRBV7-9	TRBD2	TRBJ2-4	TGTGCCAGCAGCTGGGGGTTAGCGGGGACCAAAAACATTCAGTACTTC	CASSWGLAGTKNIQYF
few	TRBV15	-	TRBJ1-3	TGTGCCACCAGCAGAGATATCGGAACCGGAAACACCATATATTTT	CATSRDIGTGNTIYF
-	TRBV27	-	TRBJ2-3	TGTGCCAGCAGTTTAGTGGTACCCCAGACTCACACAGATACGCAGTATTTT	CASSLVVPQTHTDTQYF
-	TRBV6-8	-	TRBJ2-3	TGTGCCAGCAGTTACTCGGATGGCAGGCGTTCTAGCACAGATACGCAGTATTTT	CASSYSDGRRSSTDTQYF
-	TRBV12-3/TRBV12-4	-	TRBJ2-5	TGTGCCAGCAGCATGCTAGGAGGCTCTCCCGCACAAGAGACCCAGTACTTC	CASSMLGGSPAQETQYF
few	TRBV24-1	TRBD1	TRBJ2-1	TGTGCCACCAGCAGAACAGGGGAATATGAGCAGTTCTTC	CATSRTGEYEQFF
-	TRBV12-3/TRBV12-4	-	TRBJ2-7	TGTGCCAGCAGTCTCTCCGGACAGAGCTACGAGCAGTACTTC	CASSLSGQSYEQYF
-	TRBV3-1	-	TRBJ2-7	TGTGCCAGCAGCCCATGGACAGACTACTACGAGCAGTACTTC	CASSPWTDYYEQYF
-	TRBV24-1	-	TRBJ2-7	TGTGCCACCAGCCCTGGTTGGATGGGCGAGCAGTACTTC	CATSPGWMGEQYF
many	TRBV7-3	TRBD2	TRBJ2-7	TGTGCCAGCTCTAGACTAGCGGGGTACGAGCAGTACTTC	CASSRLAGYEQYF
many	TRBV24-1	-	TRBJ2-6	TGTGCCACCAGTCAACAGGGCTCTGGGGCCAACGTCCTGACTTTC	CATSQQGSGANVLTF
-	TRBV2	TRBD1	TRBJ1-2	TGTGCCAGCAGAAGTCTTCAGGGGGCTCGCTATGGCTACACCTTC	CASRSLQGARYGYTF
-	TRBV7-9	TRBD2	TRBJ2-3	TGTGCCAGCAGCTCCCTGAGGGGGACTAGCCTACCTTCGCAGTATTTT	CASSSLRGTSLPSQYF
-	TRBV7-8	-	TRBJ1-2	TGTGCCAGCAGCTTAGCGAGGACACGAGATGGCTACACCTTC	CASSLARTRDGYTF
-	TRBV4-3	-	TRBJ2-7	TGCGCCAGCAGCCAAGCCAGCGGCTACGAGCAGTACTTC	CASSQASGYEQYF
-	TRBV7-8	-	TRBJ2-1	TGTGCCAGCAGCGAGGTCAGCGGGTCAGGGAGAAATGAGCAGTTCTTC	CASSEVSGSGRNEQFF
few	TRBV2	-	TRBJ1-6	TGTGCCAGCGGCGGGACCGGCTATAATTCACCCCTCCACTTT	CASGGTGYNSPLHF
few	TRBV19	-	TRBJ2-7	TGTGCCAGTAGTAGGACAGTTAAGAGCTACGAGCAGTACTTC	CASSRTVKSYEQYF
-	TRBV6-1	-	TRBJ2-7	TGTGCCAGCAGTGTAAGCGAACCCTACGAGCAGTACTTC	CASSVSEPYEQYF
few	TRBV19	-	TRBJ1-1	TGTGCCAGTAGTGGCAGGGTGAGGACTGAAGCTTTCTTT	CASSGRVRTEAFF
-	TRBV6-5	TRBD2	TRBJ2-7	TGTGCCAGCAGTTACTCGAAGGAGAGCGGGAGGTTCCCCTACGAGCAGTACTTC	CASSYSKESGRFPYEQYF
few	TRBV30	TRBD2	TRBJ2-7	TGTGCCTGGGAAAGCGGGGTCGACTACGAGCAGTACTTC	CAWESGVDYEQYF
-	TRBV7-7	-	TRBJ2-7	TGTGCTAGCAGCTTCGGAGACACTTACGAGCAGTACTTC	CASSFGDTYEQYF
few	TRBV7-8	-	TRBJ1-6	TGTGCCAGCAGCTTATTAGCGCCCGGGAATTCACCCCTCCACTTT	CASSLLAPGNSPLHF
many	TRBV5-1	-	TRBJ1-1	TGCGCCAGCAGGAAGCAGGGGAACACTGAAGCTTTCTTT	CASRKQGNTEAFF
-	TRBV11-2	-	TRBJ2-1	TGTGCCAGCAGTACGAGCGGTGACTCCTACAATGAGCAGTTCTTC	CASSTSGDSYNEQFF
few	TRBV5-4	-	TRBJ1-1	TGTGCCAGCAGCCGCGGAAGGGGGTTAGGGGTGAACACTGAAGCTTTCTTT	CASSRGRGLGVNTEAFF
few	TRBV5-1	TRBD2	TRBJ2-1	TGCGCCAGCAGCTTGATAGCGGGAGTTAATGAGCAGTTCTTC	CASSLIAGVNEQFF
-	TRBV3-1	-	TRBJ2-7	TGTGCCAGCAGCCTCCCGGGAACATCCTACGAGCAGTACTTC	CASSLPGTSYEQYF
few	TRBV29-1	-	TRBJ2-7	TGCAGCGTTGAAGATCCAGGGAAGAGTTCCTACGAGCAGTACTTC	CSVEDPGKSSYEQYF
-	TRBV5-1	-	TRBJ2-3	TGCGCCAGCAGCCTTACGGACATATTGTCAGATACGCAGTATTTT	CASSLTDILSDTQYF
few	TRBV6-2/TRBV6-3	TRBD2	TRBJ2-1	TGTGCCAGCACCCCGACTAGCGGGGTCTCCTACAATGAGCAGTTCTTC	CASTPTSGVSYNEQFF
few	TRBV7-2	TRBD2	TRBJ2-7	TGTGCCAGCAGCTTAGGGACTAGCGGGAGGCACCTCTCCTACGAGCAGTACTTC	CASSLGTSGRHLSYEQYF
many	TRBV12-3/TRBV12-4	TRBD2	TRBJ2-7	TGTGCCAGCGGACTAGGGTACGAGCAGTACTTC	CASGLGYEQYF
few	TRBV29-1	TRBD2	TRBJ2-3	TGCAGCGTTGAGGGGGGGGATACGCAGTATTTT	CSVEGGDTQYF
few	TRBV5-1	TRBD2	TRBJ2-5	TGCGCCAGCAGCTTCCCCCCGCCGGGGGAGGGCCACCAAGAGACCCAGTACTTC	CASSFPPPGEGHQETQYF
-	TRBV6-5	-	TRBJ2-1	TGTGCCAGAAGGGACCCCAACTTGGGGGTTGATGAGCAGTTCTTC	CARRDPNLGVDEQFF
few	TRBV10-1	TRBD1	TRBJ2-1	TGCGCCAGCAGGGGGGACAGGGAAAGAGAGTCCTACAATGAGCAGTTCTTC	CASRGDRERESYNEQFF